This TCR beta chain was found in a study of blood T cells in healthy people across ages. CDR1 and CDR2 from the germline V gene are DFQATT and SNEGSKA (reference sequence). This CDR3 has 15 amino acids. With V trimmed by 3 bases and J by 3 bases, 9 bases remained unmatched. This clonotype was detected only a few times. The authors ran a second PCR of roughly 6 to 12 cycles using a sample-barcoded 5' primer and a J-beta primer mix. TCRdb independently ran MiXCR on the 5' RACE reads; one entry per CDR3 protein. Found here are hundreds of thousands of distinct CDR3 sequences, under 55% of them singletons; the top ten hold around 23%.

The specimen sequenced was blood. This receptor was obtained from a man older than 75 in good health. The V gene is TRBV20-1, the J gene TRBJ2-7; 9 bases match TRBD2. The CDR3 sequence is CSARGSGRGIYEQYF. The CDR3 DNA follows: TGCAGTGCTAGGGGTAGCGGGAGAGGTATCTACGAGCAGTACTTC.